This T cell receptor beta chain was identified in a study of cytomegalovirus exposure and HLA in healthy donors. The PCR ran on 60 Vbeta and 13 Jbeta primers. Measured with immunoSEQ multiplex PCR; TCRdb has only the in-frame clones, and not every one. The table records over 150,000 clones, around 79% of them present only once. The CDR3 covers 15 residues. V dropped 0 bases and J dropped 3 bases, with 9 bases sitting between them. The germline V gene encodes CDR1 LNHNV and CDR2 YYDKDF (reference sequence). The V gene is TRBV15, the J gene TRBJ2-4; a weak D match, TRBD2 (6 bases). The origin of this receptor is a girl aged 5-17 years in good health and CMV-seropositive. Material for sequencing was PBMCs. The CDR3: CATSREAGYKNIQYF. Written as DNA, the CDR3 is TGTGCCACCAGCAGAGAAGCGGGTTACAAAAACATTCAGTACTTC. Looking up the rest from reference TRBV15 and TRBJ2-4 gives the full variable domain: DAMVIQNPRYQVTQFGKPVTLSCSQTLNHNVMYWYQQKSSQAPKLLFHYYDKDFNNEADTPDNFQSRRPNTSFCFLDIRSPGLGDTAMYLCATSREAGYKNIQYFGAGTRLSVL.